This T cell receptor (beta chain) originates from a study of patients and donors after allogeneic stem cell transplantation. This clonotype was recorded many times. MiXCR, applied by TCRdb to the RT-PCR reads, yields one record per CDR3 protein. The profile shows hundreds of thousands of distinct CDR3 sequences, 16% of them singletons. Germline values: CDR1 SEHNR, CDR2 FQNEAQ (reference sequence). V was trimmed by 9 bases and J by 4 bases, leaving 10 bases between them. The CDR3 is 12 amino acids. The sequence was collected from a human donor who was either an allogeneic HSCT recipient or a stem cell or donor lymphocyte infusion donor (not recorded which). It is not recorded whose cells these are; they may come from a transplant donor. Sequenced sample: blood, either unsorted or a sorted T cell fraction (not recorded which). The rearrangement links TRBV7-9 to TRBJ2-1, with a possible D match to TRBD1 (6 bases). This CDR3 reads CASLGAYNEQFF. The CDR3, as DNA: TGTGCCAGTTTGGGGGCTTACAATGAGCAGTTCTTC. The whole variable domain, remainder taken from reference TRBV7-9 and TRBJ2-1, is DTGVSQNPRHKITKRGQNVTFRCDPISEHNRLYWYRQTLGQGPEFLTYFQNEAQLEKSRLLSDRFSAERPKGSFSTLEIQRTEQGDSAMYLCASLGAYNEQFFGPGTRLTVL.